One and the same sample provided the 30 T cell receptor beta chains below, sequenced in a study of blood T cell repertoires in COVID-19. Here immunoSEQ multiplex PCR was the method, and the copy in TCRdb shows in-frame clones only, minus some. Of under 300,000 clones listed, 75% to 90% are singletons. The sample taken for sequencing was PBMCs or T cells enriched from blood (not recorded which). These receptors all stem from a woman under 30 who had recovered from COVID-19.

The count of this clone is one. The chain employs TRBV19 and TRBJ1-1; 8 nucleotides align to TRBD1. CDR3 length equals 13 residues. From germline, CDR1 is LNHDA and CDR2 SQIVND (reference sequence). V shed 6 bases and J 4 bases; nucleotides not matched to a gene: 4. Written as DNA, the CDR3 is TGTGCCAGTAGCGGACAGGGTGGCACTGAAGCTTTCTTT. This sequence encodes CASSGQGGTEAFF.

The CDR3 spells CASSYQGRAFF. In nucleotides, the CDR3 is TGTGCCAGCAGTTACCAGGGAAGAGCTTTCTTT. The chain is built from TRBV6-5 and TRBJ1-1; a possible D gene is TRBD1 (5 bases). The CDR3 is 11 amino acids. CDR1 is MNHEY, CDR2 SVGAGI, per germline. Trimming took off 2 bases at V and 10 bases at J, with 8 bases between the two ends.

The gene calls are TRBV2 and TRBJ2-1, with 9 bases aligning to TRBD2. V gave up 7 bases and J gave up 8 bases; unmatched junction bases: 0. CDR1 SNHLY and CDR2 FYNNEI come from the germline V gene. The CDR3 totals 11 residues. The chain's CDR3 is CASTSGDEQFF. For the CDR3, the DNA is TGTGCCAGCACTAGCGGGGATGAGCAGTTCTTC.

The rearrangement links TRBV6-5 to TRBJ1-6; 7 bases line up with TRBD1. The CDR3 contains 15 residues. V lost 8 bases and J lost 9; bases outside the gene matches: 13. Germline CDR1 reads MNHEY; CDR2 reads SVGAGI. CDR3 nucleotides: TGTGCCAGCGGCCGAATGACAGGGACCGGTTCACCCCTCCACTTT. Its translation is CASGRMTGTGSPLHF.

The CDR3 nucleotides are TGTGCCAGCAGCTTGGGGGGGCCGAATGGCTACACCTTC. Its protein is CASSLGGPNGYTF. This chain joins TRBV11-2 and TRBJ1-2, with a tentative D call TRBD1 (6 bases). This CDR3 has 13 amino acids. V shed 3 bases and J shed 6 bases, with 11 bases lying between them. The germline CDR1 and CDR2 sequences are SGHAT and FQNNGV.

V and J are TRBV19 and TRBJ1-1; D might be TRBD1 (6 bases). V lost 5 bases and J 7 bases, leaving 8 bases between the germline ends. The length of the CDR3 is 11 residues. Germline CDR1 and CDR2: LNHDA and SQIVND (reference sequence). This CDR3 is CASSLRGEAFF. DNA for the CDR3: TGTGCCAGTAGTCTCAGGGGTGAAGCTTTCTTT. Looking up the rest from reference TRBV19 and TRBJ1-1 gives the full variable domain: DGGITQSPKYLFRKEGQNVTLSCEQNLNHDAMYWYRQDPGQGLRLIYYSQIVNDFQKGDIAEGYSVSREKKESFPLTVTSAQKNPTAFYLCASSLRGEAFFGQGTRLTVV.

The rearrangement joins TRBV27 to TRBJ1-2; a weak D match, TRBD1 (5 bases). The CDR3 has 15 amino acids. V lost 2 bases to trimming and J lost 1 base, with 11 bases between them. Germline V gives CDR1 MNHEY, CDR2 SMNVEV (reference sequence). The CDR3 sequence: CASSLPPQGNYGYTF. The CDR3 coding sequence is TGTGCCAGCAGTTTACCGCCCCAGGGTAACTATGGCTACACCTTC.

This sequence joins TRBV3-1 (or the pseudogene TRBV3-2) and TRBJ1-1; no clear D. Germline V gene data show CDR1 as LGHDT and CDR2 as YNNKEL (reference sequence). V gave up 4 bases and J gave up 5 bases, with 11 bases separating them. This CDR3 is 13 amino acids long. In DNA, the CDR3 is TGTGCCAGCAGCCCAAGCGGGGAAACTGAAGCTTTCTTT. Translation: CASSPSGETEAFF.

The rearrangement links TRBV27 to TRBJ2-1; 8 positions match TRBD2. The CDR3 extends over 15 amino acids. Looked up from germline, CDR1 is MNHEY and CDR2 is SMNVEV (reference sequence). V shed 5 bases and J 0 bases; nucleotides not matched to a gene: 3. The CDR3 here is CASSLSGGSYNEQFF. Here the CDR3 DNA reads TGTGCCAGCAGTCTAAGCGGGGGCTCCTACAATGAGCAGTTCTTC.

V usage is TRBV5-6 and J usage is TRBJ1-6; D is possibly TRBD1 (6 bases). The germline CDR1 and CDR2 sequences are SGHDT and YYEEEE. The length of the CDR3 is 15 residues. V gave up 4 bases and J gave up 2 bases, with 10 bases separating them. The CDR3 spells CASSIQGPYNSPLHF. CDR3 nucleotide sequence: TGTGCCAGCAGCATACAGGGCCCCTATAATTCACCCCTCCACTTT. The entire variable domain, with the rest obtained from reference TRBV5-6 and TRBJ1-6, is as follows: DAGVTQSPTHLIKTRGQQVTLRCSPKSGHDTVSWYQQALGQGPQFIFQYYEEEERQRGNFPDRFSGHQFPNYSSELNVNALLLGDSALYLCASSIQGPYNSPLHFGNGTRLTVT.

The chain is built from TRBV7-6 and TRBJ2-7, with TRBD2 matching over 10 bases. The V gene end was trimmed by 4 bases and the J gene end by 2 bases; junction bases not matched to a gene: 5. Germline values: CDR1 SGHVS, CDR2 FNYEAQ. The CDR3 consists of 15 residues. This CDR3 reads CASSSGLAATYEQYF. In nucleotides, the CDR3 is TGTGCCAGCAGCTCAGGACTAGCGGCGACCTACGAGCAGTACTTC.

This clone has only one observation. V and J are TRBV27 and TRBJ2-7; 7 bases fit TRBD1. The germline V gene has CDR1 MNHEY and CDR2 SMNVEV (reference sequence). There are 15 residues in the CDR3. With V trimmed by 2 bases and J by 1 base, 5 bases remained unmatched. As DNA, the CDR3 is TGTGCCAGCAGTTTAATGGGACAGAGATCCTACGAGCAGTACTTC. Translated: CASSLMGQRSYEQYF.

This rearrangement joins TRBV6-5 to TRBJ1-2; 9 bases agree with TRBD1. The CDR3 has 16 residues. Per germline, CDR1 MNHEY and CDR2 SVGAGI. V was pared by 2 bases and J by 6 bases, with 10 bases of the junction left unmatched. CDR3: CASSYNRWTGVDGYTF. The CDR3 nucleotides read TGTGCCAGCAGTTACAACCGATGGACAGGGGTGGATGGCTACACCTTC.

The chain couples TRBV28 to TRBJ1-2; 8 nucleotides agree with TRBD1. V lost 1 base, J lost 6 bases, and 13 bases stayed unmatched. Germline CDR1 is MDHEN and CDR2 is SYDVKM. The length of the CDR3 is 17 residues. The CDR3 DNA follows: TGTGCCAGCAGTTTATCACCCCGACAGGGGTACGGGAATGGCTACACCTTC. Translated, it gives CASSLSPRQGYGNGYTF.

In this sample, this clone turned up a few times. This chain connects TRBV5-4 to TRBJ2-2; 7 nucleotides match TRBD1. Trimming removed 1 base from V and 4 bases from J; junction bases left unmatched: 4. This CDR3 is 15 amino acids long. From germline, CDR1 is SGHNT and CDR2 YYREEE (reference sequence). In DNA, the CDR3 is TGTGCCAGCAGCTTGCAAGGGGGCCCCACCGGGGAGCTGTTTTTT. It encodes CASSLQGGPTGELFF.

CDR3 residues: CASSRETSGNTIYF. The DNA for the CDR3 is TGTGCCAGTAGTCGGGAGACCTCTGGAAACACCATATATTTT. The genes are TRBV19 and TRBJ1-3; D is uncertain. V lost 5 bases and J lost 0, with 8 bases in between. Germline V gene lookup returns CDR1 LNHDA and CDR2 SQIVND (reference sequence). The CDR3 loop spans 14 amino acids.

The chain recombines TRBV18 with TRBJ1-2, with unresolved D. From germline, CDR1 is KGHSH and CDR2 LQKENI. Trimming took 5 bases from V and 4 from J, leaving 11 bases between them. CDR3 size: 13 residues. The CDR3 loop reads CASSNDNIYGYTF. The CDR3 DNA follows: TGTGCCAGCTCAAATGACAACATCTATGGCTACACCTTC.

The sample holds one count of this clone. CDR3 amino acids: CASSSRTGWTEAFF. CDR3 nucleotides: TGTGCCAGCAGCAGCCGGACAGGGTGGACTGAAGCTTTCTTT. This chain uses TRBV5-6 with TRBJ1-1; 8 bases fit TRBD1. Germline CDR1 reads SGHDT; CDR2 reads YYEEEE. The CDR3 consists of 14 residues. The V gene end was trimmed by 4 bases and the J gene end by 5 bases; junction bases not matched to a gene: 7.

This chain joins TRBV28 and TRBJ1-1; D is ambiguous. Trimming took 3 bases from V and 4 from J, leaving 6 bases between them. Germline CDR1 and CDR2: MDHEN and SYDVKM. The CDR3 spans 12 residues. CDR3 sequence: CASSLSGTEAFF. CDR3 DNA sequence: TGTGCCAGCAGTTTGTCAGGCACTGAAGCTTTCTTT.

CDR3 in DNA: TGTGCCAGCAGCCACATATCCGACACTTATGGCTACACCTTC. Its protein is CASSHISDTYGYTF. The chain has TRBV5-8 and TRBJ1-2; D gene uncertain. There are 14 residues in the CDR3. Germline CDR1 and CDR2: SGHTS and YDEGEE. Deletions cut 4 bases from V and 5 bases from J, with 15 bases between.

The genes are TRBV10-1 and TRBJ2-5; perhaps TRBD1 as D (6 bases). The CDR3 covers 14 residues. CDR1 and CDR2 (germline): WNHNN, SYGVQD (reference sequence). V was shortened by 3 bases and J by 3 bases, with 11 bases between the two germline ends. The CDR3 DNA follows: TGCGCCAGCAGTGACGGGGACATGGAAGAGACCCAGTACTTC. As protein: CASSDGDMEETQYF.

This clone was counted a single time. This chain joins TRBV3-1 (or the pseudogene TRBV3-2) and TRBJ2-1; tentative D call: TRBD2 (6 bases). The V end lost 3 bases, the J end lost 1 base, and 16 bases lay between the germline ends. The germline CDR1 and CDR2 sequences are LGHDT and YNNKEL (reference sequence). The CDR3 runs to 17 residues. The CDR3 bases are TGTGCCAGCAGCCATACGGGGGTAGGTTATTCCTACAATGAGCAGTTCTTC. It translates to CASSHTGVGYSYNEQFF.

The rearrangement uses TRBV2 and TRBJ2-7; perhaps TRBD1 as D (5 bases). CDR1 SNHLY and CDR2 FYNNEI come from the germline V gene. V was pared by 7 bases and J by 3 bases, with 7 bases between. The CDR3 extends over 11 amino acids. The CDR3 sequence: CASTGNYEQYF. CDR3 sequence (DNA): TGTGCCAGCACAGGGAACTACGAGCAGTACTTC.

V and J are TRBV2 and TRBJ1-4; no firm D call. Germline loops: CDR1 SNHLY, CDR2 FYNNEI. This CDR3 contains 15 residues. Trimming cost V 4 bases and J 8 bases, with 17 bases left between them. CDR3 coding DNA: TGTGCCAGCAGTGTGCAGGCGTCCCTTGGGGAAAAACTGTTTTTT. Translating gives CASSVQASLGEKLFF.

The genes are TRBV30 and TRBJ1-3; D uncertain. V was cut by 5 bases and J by 13 bases, with 12 bases left in between. Germline CDR1 is GTSNPN and CDR2 is SVGIG (reference sequence). The CDR3 runs 10 residues. The CDR3 DNA sequence: TGTGCCTGGGCTGAAGGGAGAATATATTTT. This encodes CAWAEGRIYF.

The V and J genes are TRBV5-1 and TRBJ2-6; 12 positions agree with TRBD1. The CDR3 totals 18 residues. The germline V gene has CDR1 SGHRS and CDR2 YFSETQ. V dropped 4 bases and J dropped 2; count of bases not matched to a gene: 7. CDR3 in amino acids: CASSRGQGASPGANVLTF. The CDR3 DNA sequence: TGCGCCAGCAGCCGGGGACAGGGGGCCTCCCCTGGGGCCAACGTCCTGACTTTC.

The J gene is TRBJ1-1, the V gene TRBV28, with 8 bases matching TRBD1. The J segment lost 5 bases and the V segment lost 6 bases, leaving 14 bases of the junction unmatched. Germline V CDR1 and CDR2: MDHEN, SYDVKM. The CDR3 has 16 amino acids. The CDR3 reads CASRRNRGGRWTEAFF. The CDR3, as DNA: TGTGCCAGCAGACGGAACAGGGGGGGGAGGTGGACTGAAGCTTTCTTT. Looking up the rest from reference TRBV28 and TRBJ1-1 gives the full variable domain: DVKVTQSSRYLVKRTGEKVFLECVQDMDHENMFWYRQDPGLGLRLIYFSYDVKMKEKGDIPEGYSVSREKKERFSLILESASTNQTSMYLCASRRNRGGRWTEAFFGQGTRLTVV.

In this sample, this clone turned up once. This chain joins TRBV7-9 and TRBJ1-1; D might be TRBD1 (6 bases). The V gene's germline CDR1 is SEHNR and CDR2 FQNEAQ (reference sequence). Trimming took 11 bases from V and 1 from J, leaving 8 bases between them. The CDR3 loop spans 11 amino acids. The CDR3 DNA reads TGTGCCGGACAGACGAACACTGAAGCTTTCTTT. Translating gives CAGQTNTEAFF.

This clone was seen a single time. The V and J genes are TRBV5-1 and TRBJ2-2, with 7 bases that match TRBD2. Germline values: CDR1 SGHRS, CDR2 YFSETQ. This CDR3 has 15 residues. The ends lost 6 bases at V and 3 bases at J; junction bases unmatched: 8. Written as DNA, the CDR3 is TGCGCCAGCACTAGAACGGGGGGATACACCGGGGAGCTGTTTTTT. Its protein is CASTRTGGYTGELFF.

This clone was counted a single time. This chain links TRBV4-1 with TRBJ1-4; a possible D gene is TRBD1 (5 bases). This CDR3 is built from 14 residues. V dropped 3 bases and J dropped 8 bases, with 13 bases sitting between them. The germline gives CDR1 MGHRA, CDR2 YSYEKL. The CDR3 bases are TGCGCCAGCAGCCACGGGGAACGGGGGGAAAAACTGTTTTTT. Protein sequence: CASSHGERGEKLFF.